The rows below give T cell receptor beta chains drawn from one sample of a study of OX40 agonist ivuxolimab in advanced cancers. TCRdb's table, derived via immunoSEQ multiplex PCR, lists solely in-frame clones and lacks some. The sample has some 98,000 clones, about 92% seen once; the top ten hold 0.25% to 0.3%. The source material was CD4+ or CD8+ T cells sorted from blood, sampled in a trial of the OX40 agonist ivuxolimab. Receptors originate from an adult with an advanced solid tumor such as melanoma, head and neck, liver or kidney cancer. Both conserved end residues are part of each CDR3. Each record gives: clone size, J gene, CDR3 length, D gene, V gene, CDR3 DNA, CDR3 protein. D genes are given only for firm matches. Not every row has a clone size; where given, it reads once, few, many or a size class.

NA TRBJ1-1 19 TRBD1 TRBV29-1 TGCAGCGTTGCGTTACAGACCGGACAGGGTAAGGGATTGAACACTGAAGCTTTCTTT CSVALQTGQGKGLNTEAFF
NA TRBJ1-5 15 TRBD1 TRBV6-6 TGTGCCAGCAGTCCCGGGACAGGGGACAATCAGCCCCAGCATTTT CASSPGTGDNQPQHF
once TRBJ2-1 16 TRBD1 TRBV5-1 TGCGCCAGCAGCTTCAGACCGGGACAGGGCCTCAATGAGCAGTTCTTC CASSFRPGQGLNEQFF
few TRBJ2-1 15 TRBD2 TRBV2 TGTGCCAGCAGTGGGGAGCGGGAGAATTTCGGTGAGCAGTTCTTC CASSGERENFGEQFF
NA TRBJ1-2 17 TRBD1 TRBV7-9 TGTGCCAGCAGCGCTGACAGGGGGCGCCGGGAAAACTATGGCTACACCTTC CASSADRGRRENYGYTF
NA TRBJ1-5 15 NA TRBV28 TGTGCCAGCAGTTTATGGGACAGCCTCAATCAGCCCCAGCATTTT CASSLWDSLNQPQHF
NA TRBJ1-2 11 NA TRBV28 TGTGCCAGCAGGGCCAACTATGGCTACACCTTC CASRANYGYTF
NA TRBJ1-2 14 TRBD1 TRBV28 TGTGCCAGCACCCCCTCGGACAGGGTAGAAGGCTACACCTTC CASTPSDRVEGYTF
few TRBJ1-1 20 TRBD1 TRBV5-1 TGCGCCAGCAGCTTGGCCCGGACAGGGTGGATCAAGTTCATGAACACTGAAGCTTTCTTT CASSLARTGWIKFMNTEAFF
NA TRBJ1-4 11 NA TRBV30 TGTGCCTGGAGCGGAGATGAAAAACTGTTTTTT CAWSGDEKLFF
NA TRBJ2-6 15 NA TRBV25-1 TGTGCCAGCAGTGAATACAACAGGAGCCCCAACGTCCTGACTTTC CASSEYNRSPNVLTF
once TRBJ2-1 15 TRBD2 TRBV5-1 TGCGCCAGCAGTCTAGCGGGGTCCAACTACAATGAGCAGTTCTTC CASSLAGSNYNEQFF
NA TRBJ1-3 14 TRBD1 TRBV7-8 TGTGCCAGCACCGTACAGGGGTTTGGAAACACCATATATTTT CASTVQGFGNTIYF
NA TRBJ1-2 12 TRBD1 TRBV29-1 TGCAGCGTCGCGGACAGGGGAAATGGCTACACCTTC CSVADRGNGYTF
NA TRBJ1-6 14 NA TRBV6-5 TGTGCCAGCAGTTACGGCAGTTTTAATTCACCCCTCCACTTT CASSYGSFNSPLHF
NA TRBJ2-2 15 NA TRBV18 TGTGCCAGCTCACCAACGTCACCGAACACCGGGGAGCTGTTTTTT CASSPTSPNTGELFF
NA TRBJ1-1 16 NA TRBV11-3 TGTGCCAGCAGCGGGGGGGGAATCCGAGGTGACACTGAAGCTTTCTTT CASSGGGIRGDTEAFF
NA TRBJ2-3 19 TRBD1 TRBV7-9 TGTGCCAGCAGCTTATGGTTTGGGGTACAGGGGGCCCTCACAGATACGCAGTATTTT CASSLWFGVQGALTDTQYF
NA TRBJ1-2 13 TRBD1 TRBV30 TGTGCCTGGAGTCGGGGACAGGGGGATGGCTACACCTTC CAWSRGQGDGYTF
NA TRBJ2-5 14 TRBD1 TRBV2 TGTGCCAGCAGCCGGGGACAGGCCGCCAAGACCCAGTACTTC CASSRGQAAKTQYF
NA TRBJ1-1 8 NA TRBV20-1 TGCAGTGCTACCAAAGCTTTCTTT CSATKAFF
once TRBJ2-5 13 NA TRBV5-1 TGCGCCAGCAGCTTGGAACACCAAGAGACCCAGTACTTC CASSLEHQETQYF
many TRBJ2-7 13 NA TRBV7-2 TGTGCCAGCAGCTTCTGGGGGGGCCACGAGCAGTACTTC CASSFWGGHEQYF
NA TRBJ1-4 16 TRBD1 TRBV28 TGTGCCAGCAGTTCCTACCGAAACCAACCCCGGGACAGGGCGTTTTTT CASSSYRNQPRDRAFF
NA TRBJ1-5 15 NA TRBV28 TGTGCCAGCACCCGAACCGGGTCTCGGTATCAGCCCCAGCATTTT CASTRTGSRYQPQHF
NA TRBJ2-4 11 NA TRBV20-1 TGCAGTGCTAGAAGGCCAGGGGACATAATTTTC CSARRPGDIIF